This TCR beta chain was sequenced in a study of shared clonotypes between healthy human individuals. Caucasian adults living in Nashville, Tennessee, provided all samples. Splitting the CD4+ cells yielded a CD45RA+ naive subset and a CD45RA-negative memory subset. With 6 bases clipped from V and 7 bases from J, the junction kept 15 bases outside the gene matches. The CDR3 totals 16 residues. Germline CDR1 reads MDHEN; CDR2 reads SYDVKM. Sequenced by immunoSEQ multiplex PCR; TCRdb stores in-frame clones only, minus some. This table holds over 950,000 clones, roughly 80% found once. The sample comprised memory CD4+ T cells from PBMCs. Sample subset: CD45RA-negative fraction. J is TRBJ1-5 and V is TRBV28; 7 bases line up with TRBD1. The clonotype was recovered from a man aged 18 to 30 in good health. Some clones in this sample may be carry-over from other donors' samples. The CDR3 DNA reads as TGTGCCAGCAGGTTTAAGGGGACAGATCAAGCACAGCCCCAGCATTTT. Translated, it gives CASRFKGTDQAQPQHF. Supplemented by reference TRBV28 and TRBJ1-5, the full variable domain reads DVKVTQSSRYLVKRTGEKVFLECVQDMDHENMFWYRQDPGLGLRLIYFSYDVKMKEKGDIPEGYSVSREKKERFSLILESASTNQTSMYLCASRFKGTDQAQPQHFGDGTRLSIL.